This T cell receptor (beta chain) was documented in a study of T cells after yellow fever vaccination. In regard to this clonotype: Its antigen is as yet unknown.

TCRdb itself ran the 5' RACE reads through MiXCR, one entry per CDR3 protein. The table records 350,000 to 550,000 distinct CDR3 sequences, about 19% of them present only once. Findings and limits, study-wide: In FACS-sorted repertoires, abundant clonotypes from the bulk population could appear as contaminants. Peaking on day 5 versus 15, the secondary response was faster but weaker.

The origin of this receptor is a man younger than 35 who received the YFV17D yellow fever vaccine. This material consisted of PBMCs, taken before the yellow fever booster vaccination.

DNA of the CDR3: TGTGCCAGCAGCCTCGGGTTAACTGCTGAAGCTTTCTTT. This codes for CASSLGLTAEAFF. This chain connects TRBV6-2 or TRBV6-3 to TRBJ1-1; D uncertain. Germline V gives CDR1 MNHEY, CDR2 SVGEGT. The CDR3 contains 13 residues. Deletions cut 6 bases from V and 6 bases from J, with 14 bases between.